Each of the 2 T cell receptor beta chains below was sequenced from the same sample in a study of blood T cells in healthy people across ages. A second PCR of about 7 to 12 cycles used a sample-barcoded 5' primer and a J-beta primer mix. One entry per CDR3 protein results from TCRdb running MiXCR on the 5' RACE reads. Altogether around 990,000 distinct CDR3 sequences are present, approximately 25% being singletons, with the ten largest covering 0.65% to 0.75%. The same sample was also used in a study of T cells of mothers and their children.

The sequenced sample consisted of blood. The receptors here all came from a girl aged 2-15 years in good health.

J is TRBJ1-3 and V is TRBV3-1; D is possibly TRBD1 (5 bases). CDR1 and CDR2 (germline): LGHDT, YNNKEL (reference sequence). V was pared by 1 base and J by 2 bases, with 15 bases between. The CDR3 has 17 amino acids. CDR3 nucleotide sequence: TGTGCCAGCAGCCAAGCCACCCCAGGGCCCGCTGGAAACACCATATATTTT. It encodes CASSQATPGPAGNTIYF.

This clonotype was seen more than once but under ten times. The chain uses TRBV6-5 and TRBJ1-2; 11 positions agree with TRBD1. The CDR3 is 14 amino acids. V shed 4 bases, J shed 3 bases, and the junction held 1 base outside the gene matches. Germline V gene sequence: CDR1 MNHEY, CDR2 SVGAGI. CDR3 residues: CASSWTGGDYGYTF. CDR3 DNA sequence: TGTGCCAGCAGTTGGACAGGGGGCGACTATGGCTACACCTTC.